The TCR beta chain under discussion was sequenced for a study of T cell repertoires in cytomegalovirus infection. Study context: Public TCR beta signatures provided an indication of both CMV infection and a matching HLA type. Regarding the study as a whole: In two of eight donors, the top clonotype was HLA-C-restricted CMV-specific. Cumulative public TCR beta family frequency identified CMV carriers with the relevant HLA.

TCRdb passed the reads through MiXCR, listing each CDR3 protein once. Here the sample spans some 120,000 distinct CDR3 sequences, roughly 32% being singletons. This clonotype has only a few counts. The antigen is unknown. Germline V gene lookup returns CDR1 MNHNS and CDR2 SASEGT. Trimming left V 9 bases short and J 1 base short, with 9 bases between. The CDR3 covers 12 residues. This TCR derives from a human donor in good health (CMV status not recorded). Some clones in this sample may be carry-over from other donors' samples. V gene TRBV6-1 combines with J gene TRBJ1-1, with TRBD1 as a possible D gene (5 bases). The starting material was CD8+ T cells from cultured PBMCs, obtained from culture after CMV antigen stimulation. CDR3 nucleotide sequence: TGTGCCAGTCAAACAGGGAACACTGAAGCTTTCTTT. The encoded protein is CASQTGNTEAFF.